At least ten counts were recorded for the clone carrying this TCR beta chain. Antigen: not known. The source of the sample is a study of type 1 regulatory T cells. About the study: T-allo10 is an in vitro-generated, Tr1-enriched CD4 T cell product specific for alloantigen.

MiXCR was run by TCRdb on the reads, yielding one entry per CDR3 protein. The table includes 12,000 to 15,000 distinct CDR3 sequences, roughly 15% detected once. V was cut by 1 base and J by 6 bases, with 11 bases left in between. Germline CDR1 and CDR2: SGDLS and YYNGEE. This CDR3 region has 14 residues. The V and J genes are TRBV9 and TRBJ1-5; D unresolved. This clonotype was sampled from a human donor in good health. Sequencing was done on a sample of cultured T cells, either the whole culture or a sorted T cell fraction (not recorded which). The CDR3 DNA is TGTGCCAGCAGCGTAACTCCATCCCCTCAGCCCCAGCATTTT. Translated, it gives CASSVTPSPQPQHF.